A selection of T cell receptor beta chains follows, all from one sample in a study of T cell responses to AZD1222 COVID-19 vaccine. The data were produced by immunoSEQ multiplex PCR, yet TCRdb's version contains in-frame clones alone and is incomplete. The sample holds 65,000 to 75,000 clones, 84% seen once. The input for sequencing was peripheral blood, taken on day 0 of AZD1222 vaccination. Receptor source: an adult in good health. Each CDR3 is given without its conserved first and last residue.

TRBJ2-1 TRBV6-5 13 ASSYSSGRANEQF
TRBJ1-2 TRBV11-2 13 ASSLVARSERGYT
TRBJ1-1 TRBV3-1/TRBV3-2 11 ASSLGTYTEAF
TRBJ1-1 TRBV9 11 ASSVLQGSEAF
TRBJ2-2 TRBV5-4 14 ASSSGSTRNVGELF
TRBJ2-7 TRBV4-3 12 ASSGGVSGYEQY
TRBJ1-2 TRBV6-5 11 ASRATGIYGYT
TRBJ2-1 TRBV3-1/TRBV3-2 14 ASSQDSQISYNEQF
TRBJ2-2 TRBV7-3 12 ASTLQSNTGELF
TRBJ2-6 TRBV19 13 ASSEQGYGANVLT
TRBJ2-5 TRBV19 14 ASSSYGTGYQETQY
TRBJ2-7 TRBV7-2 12 ASSSGTSGYEQY